The rows below give T cell receptor beta chains drawn from one sample of a study of blood T cell repertoires in COVID-19. Generated by immunoSEQ multiplex PCR, the TCRdb table keeps only in-frame clones and is missing some. This table holds 210,000 or so clones, 83% found once. The sequenced sample was peripheral blood. These receptor sequences come from a young woman with COVID-19, enrolled during active disease. The CDR3 runs from the conserved cysteine through the conserved F or W. D genes are given only for firm matches. For some rows the clone size is stated as once, few or many, or as a class when expanded; others skip it.

CDR3nt	CDR3aa	d_gene	j_gene	abundance	v_gene
TGCGCCAGCAGCTTGGGTGGGAGCGGGGCAGATACGCAGTATTTT	CASSLGGSGADTQYF	TRBD2	TRBJ2-3	.	TRBV5-1
TGTGCCAGCAGCCAAGATATTGGACAGGGGGCGAACACTGAAGCTTTCTTT	CASSQDIGQGANTEAFF	TRBD1	TRBJ1-1	.	TRBV4-2
TGTGCCAGCAGCTTAGAGGCTAGCGGGAGGGCCTACAATGAGCAGTTCTTC	CASSLEASGRAYNEQFF	TRBD2	TRBJ2-1	.	TRBV11-2
TGTGCCAGCAGCTTAATCCTCGTTGAGCAGTTCTTC	CASSLILVEQFF	.	TRBJ2-1	few	TRBV7-2
TGTGCCAGCTCACCGGGGAGGGCCCCGAACACAGATACGCAGTATTTT	CASSPGRAPNTDTQYF	TRBD2	TRBJ2-3	.	TRBV18
TGTGCCAGCAGGGTGACAGGGTTAGAGACCCAGTACTTC	CASRVTGLETQYF	TRBD1	TRBJ2-5	.	TRBV12-3/TRBV12-4
TGTGCCAGCAGTTGGGGACAGGTCTACGAGCAGTACTTC	CASSWGQVYEQYF	TRBD1	TRBJ2-7	.	TRBV6-2/TRBV6-3
TGTGCCAGCAGCCCCGGACAAGGCTATGGCTACACCTTC	CASSPGQGYGYTF	.	TRBJ1-2	.	TRBV7-2
TGTGCCAGCAGCTTCCCAGGGTGGGGAGGAATGAACACTGAAGCTTTCTTT	CASSFPGWGGMNTEAFF	.	TRBJ1-1	.	TRBV28
TGTGCCAGCAGTACGGACAGGGGGCGCCCAGATACGCAGTATTTT	CASSTDRGRPDTQYF	TRBD1	TRBJ2-3	.	TRBV28
TGTGCCAGCAGCAAACAGGGGGCGGACACTGAAGCTTTCTTT	CASSKQGADTEAFF	TRBD1	TRBJ1-1	.	TRBV7-3
TGTGCCAGTAGTATCGGGGACAGGTACCAAGAGACCCAGTACTTC	CASSIGDRYQETQYF	TRBD1	TRBJ2-5	.	TRBV19